This T cell receptor beta chain was documented in a study of T cell responses to AZD1222 COVID-19 vaccine. Method: immunoSEQ multiplex PCR; TCRdb's copy keeps in-frame clones and lacks some. Of approximately 140,000 clones listed, 92% were seen once; the top ten hold 3.3%. Points from the study as a whole: Scientists sampled the repertoires only once the peak T cell response had passed. Among vaccine-associated CD4 TCRs, coverage spanned spike, with dominance at 160-218 and 743-854. The reported proportion of spike-specific TCRs targeting unmutated variant regions was nearly half.

CDR3 size: 15 residues. J gave up 5 bases and V 4 bases, and 8 bases lay outside the gene matches. Germline V gene lookup returns CDR1 SGHRS and CDR2 YFSETQ. To note about this clone: The target antigen is unknown.

This receptor was identified in an adult who received the AZD1222 COVID-19 vaccine. This chain uses TRBV5-1 with TRBJ2-7; 11 bases fit TRBD2. Specimen: peripheral blood, collected 28 days after the second AZD1222 dose. The CDR3 DNA follows: TGCGCCAGCAGCCCTACTAGCGGGAGCGTGGACGAGCAGTACTTC. It codes for CASSPTSGSVDEQYF.